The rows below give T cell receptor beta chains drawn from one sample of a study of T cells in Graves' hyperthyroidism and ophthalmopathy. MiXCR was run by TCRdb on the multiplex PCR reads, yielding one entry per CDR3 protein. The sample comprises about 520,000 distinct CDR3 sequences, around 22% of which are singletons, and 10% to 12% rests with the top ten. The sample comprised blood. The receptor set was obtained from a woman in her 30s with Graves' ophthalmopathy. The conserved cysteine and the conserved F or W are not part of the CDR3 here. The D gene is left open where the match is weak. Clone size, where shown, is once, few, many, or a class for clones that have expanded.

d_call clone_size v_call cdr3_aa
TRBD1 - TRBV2 ASSGDRTGNTGELF
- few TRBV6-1 ASQGSSYEQY
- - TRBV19 ASSAKVLNYGYT
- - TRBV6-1 ASRQFPYEQY
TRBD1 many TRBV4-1 ASSQDPGQRQETQY
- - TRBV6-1 ASSVAGQWTYEQY
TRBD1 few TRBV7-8 ASSDSDRYTSYEQY
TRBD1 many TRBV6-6 ASNPGQGIMNTEAF
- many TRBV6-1 ASRDYMNTEAF
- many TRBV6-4 ASSPQSVKSGNTIY
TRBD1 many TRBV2 ASSEALGTDQETQY
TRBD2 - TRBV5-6 ASRASGINTGELF
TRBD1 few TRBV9 ASSVGGGGAGQPQH
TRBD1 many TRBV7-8 ASNEQGGSGNTIY
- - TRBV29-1 SVEVGGFGELF
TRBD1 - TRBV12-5 ASGTGTALNTEAF
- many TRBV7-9 ASSSTIEQY
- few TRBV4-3 ASSQDKETYSPLH
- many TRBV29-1 SVHRNLNTEAF
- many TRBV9 ASSVQTGGGYT
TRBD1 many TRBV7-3 ASSLTQGGAGELF
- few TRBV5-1 ASSLDRVKAF
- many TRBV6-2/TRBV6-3 ASSSTTEGNTGELF
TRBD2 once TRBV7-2 ASSSASTSGEETQY
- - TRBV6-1 ASRETGGSQPQH
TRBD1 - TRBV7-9 ASSPGQAYTEAF
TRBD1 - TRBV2 ASSETGKETQY
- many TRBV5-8 ASSLVGDTQY
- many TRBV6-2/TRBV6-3 ASSYARVTEAF
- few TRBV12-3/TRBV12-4 ASSPPGAGYGYT
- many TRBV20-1 SAQTPPTGTEAF
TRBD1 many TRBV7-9 ASRFPGRDRGNEQY
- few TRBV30 AWSSRSGELF
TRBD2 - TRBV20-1 SARALRGGLGTDTQY
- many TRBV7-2 ASSFLGADTEAF
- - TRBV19 ASSTGRRETQY
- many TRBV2 ASSARNTGELF
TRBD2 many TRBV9 ASSLHSGVETQY
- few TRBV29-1 SVEARGYGYT